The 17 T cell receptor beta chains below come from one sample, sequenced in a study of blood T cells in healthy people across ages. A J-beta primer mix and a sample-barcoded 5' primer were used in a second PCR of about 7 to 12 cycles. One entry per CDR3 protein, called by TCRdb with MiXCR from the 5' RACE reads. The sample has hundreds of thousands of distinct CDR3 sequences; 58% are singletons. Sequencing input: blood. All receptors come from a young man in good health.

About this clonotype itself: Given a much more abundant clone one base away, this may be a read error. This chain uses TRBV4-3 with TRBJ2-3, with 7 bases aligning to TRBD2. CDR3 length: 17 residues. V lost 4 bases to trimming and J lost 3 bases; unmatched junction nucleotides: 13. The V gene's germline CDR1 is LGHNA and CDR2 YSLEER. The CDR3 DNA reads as TGCGCCAGCAGCCGAGAGCGGAGAGAAGCGGGAACAGATACGCAGTATTTT. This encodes CASSRERREAGTDTQYF.

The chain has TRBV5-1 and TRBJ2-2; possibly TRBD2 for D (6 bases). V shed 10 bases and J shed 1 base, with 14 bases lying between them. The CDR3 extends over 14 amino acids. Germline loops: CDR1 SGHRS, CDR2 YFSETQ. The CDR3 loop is CARKDSGNTGELFF. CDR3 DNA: TGCGCCCGCAAGGATAGCGGGAACACCGGGGAGCTGTTTTTT.

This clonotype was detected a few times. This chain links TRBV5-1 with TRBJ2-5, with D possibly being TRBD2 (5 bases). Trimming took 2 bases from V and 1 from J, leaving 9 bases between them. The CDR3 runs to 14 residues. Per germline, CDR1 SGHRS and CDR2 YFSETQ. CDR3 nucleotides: TGCGCCAGCAGCTTTCCGGACTCCCAAGAGACCCAGTACTTC. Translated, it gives CASSFPDSQETQYF.

CDR3 coding DNA: TGTGCCAGCAGTTACGAGTCCAGGGGAGAGACCCAGTACTTC. This gives the protein CASSYESRGETQYF. This chain joins TRBV6-2 or TRBV6-3 and TRBJ2-5, with TRBD1 as a possible D gene (6 bases). V was trimmed by 2 bases and J by 4 bases, leaving 11 bases between them. Germline V gives CDR1 MNHEY, CDR2 SVGEGT. The CDR3 runs to 14 residues.

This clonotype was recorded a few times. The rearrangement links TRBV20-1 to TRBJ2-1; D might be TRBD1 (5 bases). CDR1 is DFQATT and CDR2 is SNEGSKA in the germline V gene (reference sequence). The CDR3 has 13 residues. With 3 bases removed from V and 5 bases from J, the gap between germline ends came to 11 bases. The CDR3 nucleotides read TGCAGTGCTAGCGGCATAGGGGACAATGAGCAGTTCTTC. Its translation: CSASGIGDNEQFF.

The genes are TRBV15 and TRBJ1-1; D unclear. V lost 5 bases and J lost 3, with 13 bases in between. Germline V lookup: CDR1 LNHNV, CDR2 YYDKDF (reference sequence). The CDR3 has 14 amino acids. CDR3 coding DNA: TGTGCCACCAGCCGCTCGGGCCTTCACACTGAAGCTTTCTTT. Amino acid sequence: CATSRSGLHTEAFF.

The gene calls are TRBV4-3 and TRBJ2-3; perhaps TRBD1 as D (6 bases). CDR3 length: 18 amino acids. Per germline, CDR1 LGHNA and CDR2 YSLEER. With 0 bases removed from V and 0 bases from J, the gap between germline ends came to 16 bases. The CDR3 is CASSQDRQNRVSTDTQYF. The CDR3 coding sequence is TGCGCCAGCAGCCAAGATCGCCAAAACAGGGTTAGCACAGATACGCAGTATTTT.

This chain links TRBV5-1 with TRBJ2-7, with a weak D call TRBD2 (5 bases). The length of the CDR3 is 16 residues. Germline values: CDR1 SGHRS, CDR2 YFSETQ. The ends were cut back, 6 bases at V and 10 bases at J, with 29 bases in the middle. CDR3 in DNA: TGCGCCAGCACTTTTTCGGACGTCGGACTCGTTGGTGCCCAGTACTTC. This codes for CASTFSDVGLVGAQYF.

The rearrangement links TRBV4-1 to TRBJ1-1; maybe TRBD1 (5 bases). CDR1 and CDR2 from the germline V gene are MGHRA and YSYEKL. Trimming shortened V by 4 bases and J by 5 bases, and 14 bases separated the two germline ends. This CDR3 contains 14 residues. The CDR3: CASSPTGSGTEAFF. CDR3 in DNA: TGCGCCAGCAGCCCAACAGGATCGGGTACTGAAGCTTTCTTT.

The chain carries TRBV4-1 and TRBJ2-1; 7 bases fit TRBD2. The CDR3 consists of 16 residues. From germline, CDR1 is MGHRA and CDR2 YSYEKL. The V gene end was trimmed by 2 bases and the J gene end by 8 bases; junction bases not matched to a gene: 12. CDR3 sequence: CASSQPPDFAGDEQFF. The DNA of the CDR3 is TGCGCCAGCAGCCAACCTCCTGACTTTGCGGGAGATGAGCAGTTCTTC.

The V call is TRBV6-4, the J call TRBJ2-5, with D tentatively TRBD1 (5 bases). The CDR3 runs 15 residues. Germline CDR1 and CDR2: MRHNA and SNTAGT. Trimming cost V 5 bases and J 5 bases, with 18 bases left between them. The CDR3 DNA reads TGTGCCAGCAGTCGGACCGAAGGGGTCGGGGAGACCCAGTACTTC. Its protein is CASSRTEGVGETQYF.

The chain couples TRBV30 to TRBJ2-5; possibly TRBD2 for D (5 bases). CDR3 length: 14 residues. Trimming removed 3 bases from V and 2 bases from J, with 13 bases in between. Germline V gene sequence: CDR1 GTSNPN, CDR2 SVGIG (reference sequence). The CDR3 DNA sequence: TGTGCCTGGAGCCTCTTGCGGACTCAAGAGACCCAGTACTTC. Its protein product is CAWSLLRTQETQYF. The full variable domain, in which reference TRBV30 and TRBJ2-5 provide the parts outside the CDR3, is SQTIHQWPATLVQPVGSPLSLECTVEGTSNPNLYWYRQAAGRGLQLLFYSVGIGQISSEVPQNLSASRPQDRQFILSSKKLLLSDSGFYLCAWSLLRTQETQYFGPGTRLLVL.

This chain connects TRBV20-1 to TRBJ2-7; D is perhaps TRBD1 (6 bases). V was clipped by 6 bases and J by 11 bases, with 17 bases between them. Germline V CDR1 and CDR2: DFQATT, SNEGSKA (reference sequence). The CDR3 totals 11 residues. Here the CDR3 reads CSAKQGAEKYF. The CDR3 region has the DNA TGCAGTGCAAAACAGGGCGCTGAAAAGTACTTC.

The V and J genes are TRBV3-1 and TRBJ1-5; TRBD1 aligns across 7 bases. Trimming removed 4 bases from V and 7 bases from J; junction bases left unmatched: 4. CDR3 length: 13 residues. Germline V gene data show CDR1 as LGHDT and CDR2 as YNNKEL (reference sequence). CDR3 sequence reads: CASSLRQGQPQHF. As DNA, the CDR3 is TGTGCCAGCAGCCTCCGACAGGGACAGCCCCAGCATTTT.

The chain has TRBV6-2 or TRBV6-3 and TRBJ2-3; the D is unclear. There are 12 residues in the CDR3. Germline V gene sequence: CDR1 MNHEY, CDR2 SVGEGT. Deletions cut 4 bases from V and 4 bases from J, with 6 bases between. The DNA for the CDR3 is TGTGCCAGCAGTTTCTATTCAGATACGCAGTATTTT. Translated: CASSFYSDTQYF.

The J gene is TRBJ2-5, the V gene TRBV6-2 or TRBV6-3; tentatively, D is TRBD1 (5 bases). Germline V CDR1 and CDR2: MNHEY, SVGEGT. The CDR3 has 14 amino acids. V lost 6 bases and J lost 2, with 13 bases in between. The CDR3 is CASRRWQGQETQYF. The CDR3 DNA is TGTGCCAGCAGAAGATGGCAGGGACAAGAGACCCAGTACTTC.

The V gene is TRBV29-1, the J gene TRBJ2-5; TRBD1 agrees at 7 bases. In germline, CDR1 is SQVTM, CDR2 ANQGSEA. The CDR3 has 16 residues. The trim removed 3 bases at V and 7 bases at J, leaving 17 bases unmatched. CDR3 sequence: CSVDIPRTGRLGTQYF. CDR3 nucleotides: TGCAGCGTTGATATTCCCCGGACAGGACGACTCGGGACCCAGTACTTC. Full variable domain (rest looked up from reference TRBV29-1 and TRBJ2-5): SAVISQKPSRDICQRGTSLTIQCQVDSQVTMMFWYRQQPGQSLTLIATANQGSEATYESGFVIDKFPISRPNLTFSTLTVSNMSPEDSSIYLCSVDIPRTGRLGTQYFGPGTRLLVL.